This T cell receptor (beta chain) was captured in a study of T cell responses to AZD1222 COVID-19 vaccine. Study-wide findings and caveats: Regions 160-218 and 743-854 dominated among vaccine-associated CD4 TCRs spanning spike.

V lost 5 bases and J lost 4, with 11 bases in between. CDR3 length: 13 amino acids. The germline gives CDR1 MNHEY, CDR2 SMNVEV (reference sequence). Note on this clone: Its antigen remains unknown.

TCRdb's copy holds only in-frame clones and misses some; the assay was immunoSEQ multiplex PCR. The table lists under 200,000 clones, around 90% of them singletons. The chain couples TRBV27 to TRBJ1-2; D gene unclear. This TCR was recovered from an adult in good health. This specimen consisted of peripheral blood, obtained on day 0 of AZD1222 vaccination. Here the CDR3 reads CASSQQGSYGYTF. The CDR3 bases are TGTGCCAGCAGTCAACAAGGGAGCTATGGCTACACCTTC.